Listed below are T cell receptor beta chains from one sample, sequenced in a study of monozygotic twins with cystic fibrosis. Some clones are missing from TCRdb's copy, which holds only in-frame ones; the method was immunoSEQ multiplex PCR. Of about 11,000 clones in the sample, around 97% are singletons; the top ten hold approximately 0.8%. The sequenced sample was blood. These receptors all come from a boy younger than 18 with cystic fibrosis. CDR3s include the opening cysteine and the closing phenylalanine or tryptophan. A D gene is named only where the DNA matches it firmly.

d_call	j_call	v_call	cdr3_aa	cdr3_nt
.	TRBJ1-2	TRBV25-1	CASSANSYGYTF	TGTGCCAGCAGTGCGAATTCCTATGGCTACACCTTC
.	TRBJ1-1	TRBV5-8	CASSTAGRDTEAFF	TGTGCCAGCAGTACAGCGGGCAGGGACACTGAAGCTTTCTTT
.	TRBJ2-7	TRBV28	CASSFEYHWQYF	TGTGCCAGCAGTTTCGAGTATCACTGGCAGTACTTC
TRBD1	TRBJ1-2	TRBV28	CASSLSGPGQGQILEGYTF	TGTGCCAGCAGTTTAAGCGGACCGGGACAGGGGCAAATCTTGGAGGGCTACACCTTC
TRBD1	TRBJ2-7	TRBV28	CASRLRDRVKEQYF	TGTGCCAGCAGACTTCGGGACAGGGTAAAGGAGCAGTACTTC
.	TRBJ1-2	TRBV5-6	CASSLKGFSFGYTF	TGTGCCAGCAGCTTGAAGGGTTTTTCCTTTGGCTACACCTTC
TRBD1	TRBJ1-3	TRBV29-1	CSVESRRGKSSGNTIYF	TGCAGCGTTGAAAGCCGCAGGGGGAAGAGCTCTGGAAACACCATATATTTT
TRBD2	TRBJ2-1	TRBV9	CASSPSGGLYNEQFF	TGTGCCAGCAGCCCAAGCGGGGGCCTCTACAATGAGCAGTTCTTC
.	TRBJ1-1	TRBV19	CASSTTENTEAFF	TGTGCCAGTAGTACGACAGAGAACACTGAAGCTTTCTTT
TRBD1	TRBJ2-3	TRBV5-4	CASSSGQGPSTDTQYF	TGTGCCAGCAGCTCAGGACAGGGGCCATCCACAGATACGCAGTATTTT